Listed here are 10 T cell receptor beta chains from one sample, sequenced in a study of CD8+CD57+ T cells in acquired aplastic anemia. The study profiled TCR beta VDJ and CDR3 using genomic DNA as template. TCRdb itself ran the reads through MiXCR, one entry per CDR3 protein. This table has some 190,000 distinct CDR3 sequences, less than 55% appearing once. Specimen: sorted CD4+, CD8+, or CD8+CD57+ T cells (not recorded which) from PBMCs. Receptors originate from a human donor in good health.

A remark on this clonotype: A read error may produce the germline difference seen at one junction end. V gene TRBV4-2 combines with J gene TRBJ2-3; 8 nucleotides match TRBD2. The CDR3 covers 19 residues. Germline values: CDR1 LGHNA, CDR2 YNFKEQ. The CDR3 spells CASSQERGVGTPSTDTQSF. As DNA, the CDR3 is TGTGCCAGCAGCCAAGAGCGGGGGGTCGGGACCCCTAGCACAGATACGCAGTCTTTT.

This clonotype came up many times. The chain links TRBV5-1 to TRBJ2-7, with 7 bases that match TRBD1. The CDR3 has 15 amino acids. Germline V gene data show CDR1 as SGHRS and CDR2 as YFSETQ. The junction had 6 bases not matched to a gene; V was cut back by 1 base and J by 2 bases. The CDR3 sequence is CASSLRGTAAYEQYF. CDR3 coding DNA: TGCGCCAGCAGCTTGAGAGGGACAGCGGCCTACGAGCAGTACTTC.

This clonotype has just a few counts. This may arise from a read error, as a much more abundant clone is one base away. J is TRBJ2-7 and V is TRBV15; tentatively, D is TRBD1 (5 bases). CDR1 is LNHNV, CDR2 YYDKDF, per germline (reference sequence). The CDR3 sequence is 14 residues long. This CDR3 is CASSQGEGPYEQYF. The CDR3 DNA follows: TGTGCCAGCAGCCAAGGGGAAGGGCCCTACGAGCAGTACTTC.

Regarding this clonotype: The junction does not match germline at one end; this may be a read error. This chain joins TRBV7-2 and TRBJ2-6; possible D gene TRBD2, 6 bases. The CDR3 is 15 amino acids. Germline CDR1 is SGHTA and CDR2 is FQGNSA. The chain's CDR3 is CASSLRDSGANVQAF. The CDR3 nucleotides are TGTGCCAGCAGCTTACGGGACTCTGGGGCCAACGTCCAGGCTTTC.

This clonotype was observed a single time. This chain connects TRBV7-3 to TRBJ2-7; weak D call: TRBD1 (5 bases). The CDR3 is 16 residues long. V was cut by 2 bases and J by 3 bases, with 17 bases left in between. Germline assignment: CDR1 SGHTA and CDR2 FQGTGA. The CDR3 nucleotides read TGTGCCAGCAGCTTAGTAGCCCTTGCAGGGTACTACGAGCAGTACTTC. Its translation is CASSLVALAGYYEQYF.

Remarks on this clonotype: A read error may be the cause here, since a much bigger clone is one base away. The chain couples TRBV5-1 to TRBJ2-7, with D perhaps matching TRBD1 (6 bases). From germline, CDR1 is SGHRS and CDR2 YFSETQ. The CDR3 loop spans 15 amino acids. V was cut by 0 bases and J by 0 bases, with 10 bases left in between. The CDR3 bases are TGCGCCAGCAGCTTGGTAGGGGGAAGCTCCTACGAGCAGTACTTC. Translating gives CASSLVGGSSYEQYF.

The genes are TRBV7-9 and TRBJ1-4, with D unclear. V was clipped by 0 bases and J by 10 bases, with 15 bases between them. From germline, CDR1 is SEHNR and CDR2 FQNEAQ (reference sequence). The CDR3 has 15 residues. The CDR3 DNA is TGTGCCAGCAGCTTAGCGCGGACGCGCCACGGAAAACTGTTTTTT. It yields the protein CASSLARTRHGKLFF.

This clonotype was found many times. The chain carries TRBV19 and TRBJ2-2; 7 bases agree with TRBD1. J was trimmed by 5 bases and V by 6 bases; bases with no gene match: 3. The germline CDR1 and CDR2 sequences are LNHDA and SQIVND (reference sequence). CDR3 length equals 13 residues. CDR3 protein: CASSMTGTGELFF. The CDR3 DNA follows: TGTGCCAGTAGCATGACAGGGACCGGGGAGCTGTTTTTT.

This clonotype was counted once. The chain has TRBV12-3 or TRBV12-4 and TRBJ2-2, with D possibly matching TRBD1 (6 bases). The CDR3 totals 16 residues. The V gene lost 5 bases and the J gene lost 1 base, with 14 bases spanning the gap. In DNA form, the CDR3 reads TGTGCCAGCAGTACTTATACAGGGTTGAACACCGGGGAGCTGTTTTTT. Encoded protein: CASSTYTGLNTGELFF.

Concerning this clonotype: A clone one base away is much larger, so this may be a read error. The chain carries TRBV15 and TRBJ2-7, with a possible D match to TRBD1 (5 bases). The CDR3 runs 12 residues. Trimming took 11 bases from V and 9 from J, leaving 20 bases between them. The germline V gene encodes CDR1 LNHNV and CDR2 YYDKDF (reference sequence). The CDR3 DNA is TGTGCCTGGAGCCGGCAGGGCGGCGGGCAGTACTTC. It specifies CAWSRQGGGQYF.